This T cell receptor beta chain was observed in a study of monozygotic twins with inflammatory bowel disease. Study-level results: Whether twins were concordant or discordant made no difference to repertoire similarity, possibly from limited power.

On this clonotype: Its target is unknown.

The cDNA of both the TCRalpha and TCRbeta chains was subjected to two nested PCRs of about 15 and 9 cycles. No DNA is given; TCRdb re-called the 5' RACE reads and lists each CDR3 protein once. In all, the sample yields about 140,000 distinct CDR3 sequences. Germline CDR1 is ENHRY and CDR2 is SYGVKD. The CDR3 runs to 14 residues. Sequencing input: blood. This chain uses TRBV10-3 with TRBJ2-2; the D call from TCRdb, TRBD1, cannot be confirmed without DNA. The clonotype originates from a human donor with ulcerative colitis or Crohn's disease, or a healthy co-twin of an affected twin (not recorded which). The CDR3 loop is CATQYGQNTGELFF.